This TCR beta chain was documented in a study of long-term antiretroviral therapy in people with HIV. Going into DNA extraction, samples held roughly 0.95-11 million cryopreserved PBMC. The CDR3 is 16 amino acids. V was pared by 5 bases and J by 4 bases, with 15 bases between. The germline CDR1 and CDR2 sequences are SEHNR and FQNEAQ (reference sequence). Overall study findings and caveats: Every time point showed a repertoire led by clones expanded before ART. Documentation of ART adherence, viral resistance or therapy changes was absent.

In its sample, this clone was seen once. Its antigen is unidentified. Sequencing relied on immunoSEQ assay v3.0, run at survey level. Sequencing used immunoSEQ multiplex PCR; TCRdb keeps in-frame clones, though not all of them. This table has 15,000 to 20,000 clones, 88% appearing once. J is TRBJ2-6 and V is TRBV7-9; perhaps TRBD2 as D (7 bases). This receptor was obtained from a woman in her 30s with HIV. Sequenced here: unsorted PBMCs, sampled 2.3 to 2.4 years before starting antiretroviral therapy. CDR3 protein: CASSGGAVIGANVLTF. In DNA, the CDR3 is TGTGCCAGCAGCGGGGGGGCGGTGATAGGGGCCAACGTCCTGACTTTC. The full variable domain, in which reference TRBV7-9 and TRBJ2-6 provide the parts outside the CDR3, is DTGVSQNPRHKITKRGQNVTFRCDPISEHNRLYWYRQTLGQGPEFLTYFQNEAQLEKSRLLSDRFSAERPKGSFSTLEIQRTEQGDSAMYLCASSGGAVIGANVLTFGAGSRLTVL.